At least ten counts were recorded for the clone carrying this T cell receptor beta chain. The antigen is unknown. Template switching added a universal primer site, and cDNA bore unique molecular identifiers. MiXCR was run by TCRdb on the 5' RACE reads, yielding one entry per CDR3 protein. The sample consists of a few hundred thousand distinct CDR3 sequences, 10% to 15% of them appearing once. The data derive from a study of identical twins. The study's findings and limits: The study found that models underestimated out-of-frame TCR alpha sharing in monozygotic twins. Part of the zero-insertion signal could reflect confounding by invariant MAIT and iNKT cells.

J was trimmed by 6 bases and V by 3 bases; bases with no gene match: 6. CDR1 and CDR2 (germline): ENHRY, SYGVKD. The CDR3 runs 15 residues. The sample was also reused in another study, on yellow fever vaccine responses in identical twins.

Sequencing used CD8+ T cells sorted from blood. This clonotype originated in a woman younger than 35 in good health. The gene calls are TRBV10-3 and TRBJ2-1; 9 nucleotides line up with TRBD2. The chain's CDR3 is CAISEASGGSNEQFF. Here the CDR3 DNA reads TGTGCCATCAGTGAAGCCAGCGGGGGGTCCAATGAGCAGTTCTTC.